The 5 T cell receptor beta chains given below trace back to one sample, sequenced in a study of blood T cell repertoires in COVID-19. Here immunoSEQ multiplex PCR was the method, and the copy in TCRdb shows in-frame clones only, minus some. The sample lists fewer than 120,000 clones; around 90% were seen once. The sample taken for sequencing was peripheral blood. All receptors come from a woman aged 45-60 years with acute or convalescent COVID-19.

This sequence joins TRBV27 and TRBJ2-7; 8 positions agree with TRBD2. The CDR3 totals 16 residues. With V trimmed by 0 bases and J by 0 bases, 4 bases remained unmatched. Looked up from germline, CDR1 is MNHEY and CDR2 is SMNVEV (reference sequence). CDR3 amino acids: CASSLSGGRISYEQYF. DNA of the CDR3: TGTGCCAGCAGTTTATCTGGCGGGAGGATCTCCTACGAGCAGTACTTC.

As to this clone: In the same sample, other DNA sequences code for this CDR3. The rearrangement uses TRBV19 and TRBJ1-1; TRBD1 aligns across 8 bases. V shed 4 bases and J 5 bases; nucleotides not matched to a gene: 0. This CDR3 has 12 amino acids. The germline V gene encodes CDR1 LNHDA and CDR2 SQIVND (reference sequence). In DNA form, the CDR3 reads TGTGCCAGTAGTAACAGGGGGACTGAAGCTTTCTTT. Encoded protein: CASSNRGTEAFF.

This chain joins TRBV19 and TRBJ2-1; a possible D gene is TRBD2 (6 bases). CDR1 is LNHDA and CDR2 is SQIVND in the germline V gene (reference sequence). V lost 3 bases, J lost 5 bases, and 17 bases lay in between. The length of the CDR3 is 16 residues. The CDR3 protein is CASSISGAGWDNEQFF. In DNA, the CDR3 is TGTGCCAGTAGTATCTCGGGAGCGGGTTGGGACAATGAGCAGTTCTTC.

This chain connects TRBV18 to TRBJ1-5; possibly TRBD1 for D (5 bases). Germline V gene sequence: CDR1 KGHSH, CDR2 LQKENI. The CDR3 covers 16 residues. V shed 4 bases and J shed 4 bases, with 17 bases lying between them. CDR3 coding DNA: TGTGCCAGCTCACGCGACCAAGGGACTTCTAATCAGCCCCAGCATTTT. This translates into CASSRDQGTSNQPQHF.

V and J are TRBV6-5 and TRBJ2-7, with 8 bases identical to TRBD2. CDR3 length equals 14 residues. Germline CDR1 and CDR2: MNHEY and SVGAGI. J lost 4 bases, V lost 7 bases, and 9 bases had no gene match. The CDR3 DNA reads as TGTGCCAGCAAAATGGGGACTAGTTCGTACGAGCAGTACTTC. It codes for CASKMGTSSYEQYF.